This TCR beta chain was sequenced in a study of T cell responses to AZD1222 COVID-19 vaccine (dated by TCRdb to about 2021). About the investigation overall: Because spike-specific TCR depth and breadth did not differ between the two schedules, AZD1222 recipients who got a second dose at roughly 4 weeks were pooled with those who got a second dose at roughly 12 weeks. TCR sequencing covered 233 trial participants: nearly 210 given two doses of AZD1222 and 26 given two doses of MenACWY control vaccine. Trial participants were enrolled by age into 18-55, 56-69 and 70-plus year subgroups, with about 150, 27 and 61 TCR-sequenced participants respectively.

General study outcomes and caveats: The vaccine-associated CD4 TCRs covered the entire spike protein, and the dominant responses fell in regions 160-218 and 743-854. Conclusions about previously exposed vaccinees were limited because only six AZD1222 recipients were SARS-CoV-2 seropositive at baseline. In the small 56-69-year group, the increase in depth fell short of significance, most likely because of low power. Reportedly, almost half of the unique spike-specific TCRs recognized epitopes lying outside the regions that are mutated in the B.1.351 and B.1.1.7 variants. Participants were mostly white British, with more females than males. The authors suggested clonal diversity may have been underestimated. Because no day 14 peak-response samples were available, repertoires were characterized only after the peak T cell response. After two AZD1222 doses, both the breadth and the depth of spike-specific TCRs were significantly higher than at day 0 and than in MenACWY recipients.

V trim: 2 bases; J trim: 4 bases; unmatched bases: 9. Sequences MNHNS (CDR1) and SASEGT (CDR2) are obtained from the germline V gene. From its cysteine to its phenylalanine, the CDR3 spans 18 amino acids. The entry retains the CDR3 DNA only, 54 bases that are in frame from base 1. In regard to this clone: No antigen is known for it. No base quality information exists; no much larger clone differs at one position.

This sample's time point label indicates: baseline before first vaccination. Vaccinee samples were obtained from the UK trials COV001 and COV002, which included a single-blind randomized controlled phase 2/3 trial of AZD1222 (ChAdOx1 nCoV-19) in healthy adults. For TCRbeta chain sequencing, PBMC samples from trial participants were taken at day 0 and at day 28 after the second dose. The CDR3 regions of human TCRbeta chains were analyzed by immunosequencing. In the authors' own workflow: Repertoire TCRs were checked for matches against a reference library of SARS-CoV-2-specific TCRs that had been generated using the MIRA antigen-specificity platform. Breadth was defined as the fraction of unique TCRs that were SARS-CoV-2-associated, and depth was defined as the fraction of total T cells that were SARS-CoV-2-associated. Using the MIRA data, each spike-specific TCR was assigned both to the spike region to which the TCR was reactive and to a CD4 or CD8 class. Log10-transformed breadth and depth values were compared by one-way ANOVA with Sidak's multiple comparisons tests. Entries here come from immuneACCESS through TCRdb and include only in-frame sequences with V and J called. Some clones fail to appear in such tables; in the studies checked, an unresolved V gene covers under half of the shortfall, and the cause of the remainder is unknown. The DNA was the basis for D and trimming; V, J and clone size are from that table. The sample has 120,000 or so clones on record, about nine tenths of them singletons. The ten largest clonotypes hold just over 7% of the sample.

The TCR sequence derives from an adult in good health. Sequencing used peripheral blood, obtained on day 0 of AZD1222 vaccination. The chain is made from TRBV6-1 and TRBJ1-6; the central 9 bases match TRBD1. In nucleotides, the sequence is TGTGCCAGCAGTGAATGGGACAGGGTGTATTTGTATAATTCACCCCTCCACTTT. Its product reads: CASSEWDRVYLYNSPLHF.